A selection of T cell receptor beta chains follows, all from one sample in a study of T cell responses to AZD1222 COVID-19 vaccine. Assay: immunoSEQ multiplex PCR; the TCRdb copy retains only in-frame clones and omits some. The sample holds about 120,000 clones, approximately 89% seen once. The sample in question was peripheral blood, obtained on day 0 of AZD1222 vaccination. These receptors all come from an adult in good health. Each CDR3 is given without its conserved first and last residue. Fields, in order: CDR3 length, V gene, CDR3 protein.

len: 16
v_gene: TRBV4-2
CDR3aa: ASSQGLAGGPSTDTQY

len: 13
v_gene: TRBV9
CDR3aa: ASSDARGGASPLH

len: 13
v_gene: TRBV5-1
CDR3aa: ASSLEFGALGEQY

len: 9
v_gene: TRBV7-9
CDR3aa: ASSPGDEQF

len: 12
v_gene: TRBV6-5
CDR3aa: ASSSSLSGDTQY

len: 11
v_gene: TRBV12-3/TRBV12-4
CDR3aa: ASSPTGYTEAF

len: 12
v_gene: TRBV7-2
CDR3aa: ASSQIATNEKLF

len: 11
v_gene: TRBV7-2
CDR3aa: ASSYVANYGYT

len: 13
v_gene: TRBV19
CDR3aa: ASSIRGRKEEKLF

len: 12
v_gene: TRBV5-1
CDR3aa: ASSPGDYNSPLH

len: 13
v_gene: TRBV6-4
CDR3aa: ASGGLSGRPDTQY

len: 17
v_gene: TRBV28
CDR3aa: ASSLGLAGGVGYQETQY

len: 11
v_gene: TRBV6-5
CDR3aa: ASTVPGTGELF

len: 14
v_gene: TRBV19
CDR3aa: ASSVSSGGYTDTQY

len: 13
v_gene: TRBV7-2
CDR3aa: ASSFTGLSNQPQH

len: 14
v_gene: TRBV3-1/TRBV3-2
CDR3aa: ASSDLLAGGRNEQF

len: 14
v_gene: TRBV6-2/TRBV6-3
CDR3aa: ASSPTVLDGTYEQY

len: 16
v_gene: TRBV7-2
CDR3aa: ASSRKGASRWLHEKLF

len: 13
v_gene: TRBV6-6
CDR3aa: ASSYSRGGRAEAF

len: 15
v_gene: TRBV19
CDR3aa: ASSIAFMRDSNQPQH

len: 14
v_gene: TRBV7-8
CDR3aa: ASSLAGLALQETQY

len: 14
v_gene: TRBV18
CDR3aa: ASSPPAFRDTEKLF

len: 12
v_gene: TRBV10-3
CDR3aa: AISESGANTEAF

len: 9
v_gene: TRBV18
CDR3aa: ASSHKETQY

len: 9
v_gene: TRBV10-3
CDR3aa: AIGENEKLF

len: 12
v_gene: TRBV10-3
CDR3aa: ASGQGNSGNTIY

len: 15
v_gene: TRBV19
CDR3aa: ASSARPPGTGAYEQY

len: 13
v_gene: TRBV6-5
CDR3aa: ASSYRPGNNSPLH

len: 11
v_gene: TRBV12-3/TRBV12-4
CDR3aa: ASGGVVGTEAF

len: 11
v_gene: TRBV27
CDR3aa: ASRGEKLHTIY

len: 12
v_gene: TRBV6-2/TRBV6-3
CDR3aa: ASSYHNSNQPQH

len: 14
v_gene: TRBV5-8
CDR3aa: ASRRSRDRAADTQY

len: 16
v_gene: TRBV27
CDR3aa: ASSFFGQGAHGANVLT

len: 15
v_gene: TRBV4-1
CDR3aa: ASSPTILGGNTDTQY

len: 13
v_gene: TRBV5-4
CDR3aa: ASSPGQGAYYGYT

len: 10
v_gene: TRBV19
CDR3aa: ASSLDFIEAF

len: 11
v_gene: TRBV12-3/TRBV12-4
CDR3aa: ASSLSRAGEQY

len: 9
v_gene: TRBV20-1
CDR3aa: SAPLRDSKH

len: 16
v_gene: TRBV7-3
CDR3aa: ASSLSGTVSSGANVLT

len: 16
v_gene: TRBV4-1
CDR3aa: ASSQVGTGTKDVYGYT

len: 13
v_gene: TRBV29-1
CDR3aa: SVFLLAGAPVTQY

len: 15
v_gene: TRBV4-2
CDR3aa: ASSQDLSSGGNNEQF

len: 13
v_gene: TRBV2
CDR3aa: ASRDLTSGAYEQY

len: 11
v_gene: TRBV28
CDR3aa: ASSLLENTEAF

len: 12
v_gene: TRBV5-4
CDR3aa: ASSTQGVNTEAF

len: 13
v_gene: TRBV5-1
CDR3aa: ASSLGGDRGNEQY

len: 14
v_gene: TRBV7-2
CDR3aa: ASSLWGSGGNQPQH

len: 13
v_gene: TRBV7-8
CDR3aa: ASNQQGIRGSPLH

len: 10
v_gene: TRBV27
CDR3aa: ASSFVGETQY

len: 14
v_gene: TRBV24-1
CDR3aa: ATSDWGGTSGYEQF

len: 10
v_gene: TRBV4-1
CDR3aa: ASSRYDSEAF

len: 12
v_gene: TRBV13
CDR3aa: ASSAGHTNYGYT

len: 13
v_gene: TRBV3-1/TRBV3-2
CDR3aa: ASSQVAGGKNTIY

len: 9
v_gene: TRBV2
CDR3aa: ASKLNTEAF

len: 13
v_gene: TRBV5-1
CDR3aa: ASSLAGTGASEQY

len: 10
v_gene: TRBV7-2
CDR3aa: ASSSIKYEQY

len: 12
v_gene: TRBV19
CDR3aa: ASSITGLQSPKY

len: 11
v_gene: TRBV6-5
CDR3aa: ASKAGGNTEAF

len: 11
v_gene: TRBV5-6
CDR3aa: ASSLLQAEGYT